This T cell receptor (beta chain) derives from a study of post-analysis software for immune sequencing data. The V and J ends lost 4 bases and 3 bases respectively, with 11 bases between them. The CDR3 spans 13 residues. From germline, CDR1 is DFQATT and CDR2 SNEGSKA (reference sequence). In regard to this clonotype: Antigen specificity is unknown.

Findings and limits, study-wide: Normalized Chao1 diversity in multiple sclerosis patients fell significantly below that of controls. Compared with controls, patients had more of 4 to 6 TRBV segments, including TRBV5-6, TRBV5-1 and TRBV20-1. Samples made in the same batch grouped tightly together by F measure.

Unique molecular identifiers had been added to the TCR beta cDNA libraries. Yield was roughly 0.5 million cDNA molecules from around 1 to 9.1 million T cells. TCRdb used MiXCR to reprocess the PCR reads, holding one entry per CDR3 protein. The sample has around 700,000 distinct CDR3 sequences, more than 50% seen once; the top ten hold about 11%. This TCR derives from a girl under 10 years old with multiple sclerosis. Sequenced: blood. This chain uses TRBV20-1 with TRBJ2-3, with no clear D. Here the CDR3 DNA reads TGCAGTGCTACCCAGTGGGTAACAGATACGCAGTATTTT. Its translation is CSATQWVTDTQYF.